The present T cell receptor (beta chain) was sequenced within a study of blood T cell repertoires in COVID-19. Germline values: CDR1 SGDLS, CDR2 YYNGEE. The V segment lost 3 bases and the J segment 7 bases; nucleotides outside the gene matches: 16. There are 18 residues in the CDR3. The data were produced by immunoSEQ multiplex PCR, yet TCRdb's version contains in-frame clones alone and is incomplete. The table records 100,000 to 120,000 clones, 81% of them present only once. The receptor was derived from a woman in her 70s with acute or convalescent COVID-19. The chain employs TRBV9 and TRBJ2-1; TRBD2 matches 10 bases. Sequenced sample: peripheral blood. The CDR3 here is CASSAPPLAGGRWNEQFF. The CDR3 bases are TGTGCCAGCAGCGCTCCCCCGTTAGCGGGAGGTCGGTGGAATGAGCAGTTCTTC.